The 9 T cell receptor beta chains reported below all come from one sample, sequenced in a study of spatial heterogeneity in lung cancer. Findings of the study overall: The number of expanded tumor alpha and beta chains correlated with mutation number.

No cognate antigen is known for these TCRs. The time point is: sample taken at primary tumor resection. TCRdb processed the 5' RACE reads anew with MiXCR; each CDR3 protein has one entry. The sample comprises about 100,000 distinct CDR3 sequences, about 4.4% of which are singletons, and 21% rests with the top ten. Specimen: lung tumor tissue, collected at surgery. These TCRs come from a male donor with early-stage non-small cell lung cancer.

V is TRBV5-1 and J is TRBJ2-3; D not resolved. The germline V and J ends were trimmed by 0 bases and 5 bases, with 10 bases remaining between them. This CDR3 is built from 14 residues. Germline V gives CDR1 SGHRS, CDR2 YFSETQ. CDR3 in DNA: TGCGCCAGCAGCTTGGCTACCCTGGGAGATACGCAGTATTTT. Translating gives CASSLATLGDTQYF.

This clonotype was recorded a few times. V is TRBV5-1 and J is TRBJ1-4; a weak D match, TRBD1 (5 bases). This CDR3 spans 15 amino acids. The V end was cut by 4 bases, the J end by 8 bases, with 18 bases between. CDR1 and CDR2 (germline): SGHRS, YFSETQ. The CDR3 loop reads CASSPGTAGREKLFF. CDR3 in DNA: TGCGCCAGCAGCCCGGGGACCGCGGGTAGGGAAAAACTGTTTTTT.

This clonotype came up many times. The chain is built from TRBV7-9 and TRBJ2-7, with 8 bases matching TRBD2. The CDR3 runs to 13 residues. Germline V gene data show CDR1 as SEHNR and CDR2 as FQNEAQ (reference sequence). Trimming removed 1 base from V and 4 bases from J; junction bases left unmatched: 0. In DNA form, the CDR3 reads TGTGCCAGCAGCTTAGGCGGGAGGTACGAGCAGTACTTC. Protein: CASSLGGRYEQYF.

Many counts were recorded for this clonotype. One end of the junction is discordant with germline, which a read error may explain. The chain couples TRBV7-7 to TRBJ2-2, with D hard to call. The CDR3 runs to 13 residues. The germline CDR1 and CDR2 sequences are SSHAT and FNYEAQ (reference sequence). The CDR3 loop reads CASSPYGPGELFF. CDR3 DNA: TGTGCTAGCAGCCCGTACGGGCCAGGGGAGCTGTTTTTT.

Only a few counts were recorded for this clonotype. The chain recombines TRBV25-1 with TRBJ1-2; no clear D gene. Germline CDR1 MGHDK, CDR2 SYGVNS. The CDR3 sequence is 14 residues long. Between the trimmed V and J ends, which lost 3 bases and 2 bases, there was a span of 10 bases. CDR3 nucleotide sequence: TGTGCCAGCAGTGAGGCAGGCGGCAACTATGGCTACACCTTC. It translates to CASSEAGGNYGYTF.

This clonotype has more than one count but fewer than ten. J is TRBJ2-7 and V is TRBV11-2, with TRBD1 matching over 8 bases. Germline CDR1 SGHAT, CDR2 FQNNGV. The CDR3 contains 15 residues. The ends lost 5 bases at V and 5 bases at J; junction bases unmatched: 11. The CDR3 sequence: CASSPPSRGPNEQYF. The CDR3 DNA reads TGTGCCAGCAGCCCCCCCAGCAGGGGGCCAAACGAGCAGTACTTC.

The sample holds a few counts of this clonotype. The rearrangement links TRBV20-1 to TRBJ1-6; D is possibly TRBD1 (5 bases). CDR1 and CDR2 from the germline V gene are DFQATT and SNEGSKA (reference sequence). The CDR3 is made up of 13 amino acids. V was cut by 3 bases and J by 7 bases, with 10 bases left in between. CDR3 in amino acids: CSARQGINSPLHF. The CDR3 DNA reads as TGCAGTGCTAGGCAGGGTATCAATTCACCCCTCCACTTT.

The chain uses TRBV20-1 and TRBJ2-5, with TRBD2 as a possible D gene (6 bases). The CDR3 sequence is 13 residues long. Germline CDR1 reads DFQATT; CDR2 reads SNEGSKA (reference sequence). Between the trimmed V and J ends, which lost 6 bases and 3 bases, there was a span of 14 bases. CDR3: CSAFTGREETQYF. The CDR3 coding sequence is TGCAGTGCCTTTACCGGGAGAGAAGAGACCCAGTACTTC.

This clonotype was counted at least ten times. The chain uses TRBV5-1 and TRBJ2-7; 11 bases fit TRBD2. V lost 3 bases and J lost 6; bases outside the gene matches: 11. This CDR3 is built from 16 residues. Germline loops: CDR1 SGHRS, CDR2 YFSETQ. The CDR3 loop reads CASSSDSGRASREQYF. Written as DNA, the CDR3 is TGCGCCAGCAGCTCCGATAGCGGGAGGGCTTCCCGCGAGCAGTACTTC.